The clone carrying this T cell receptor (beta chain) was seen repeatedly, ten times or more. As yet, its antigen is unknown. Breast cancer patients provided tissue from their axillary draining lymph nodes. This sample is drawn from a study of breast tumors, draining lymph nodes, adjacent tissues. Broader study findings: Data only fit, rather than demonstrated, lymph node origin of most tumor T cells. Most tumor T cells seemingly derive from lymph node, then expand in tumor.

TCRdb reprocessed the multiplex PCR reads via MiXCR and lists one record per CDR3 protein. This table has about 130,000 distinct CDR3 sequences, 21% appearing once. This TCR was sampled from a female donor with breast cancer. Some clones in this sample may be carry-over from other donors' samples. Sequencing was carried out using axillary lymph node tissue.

In DNA, the CDR3 is TGTGCCAGCTCCCCGGCAGGGGGAGGATACGAGCAGTACTTC. This encodes CASSPAGGGYEQYF. The chain couples TRBV6-5 to TRBJ2-7; tentative D call: TRBD1 (7 bases). Germline-derived CDR1 and CDR2 are MNHEY and SVGAGI. V lost 8 bases and J 4 bases, leaving 18 bases between the germline ends. The CDR3 covers 14 residues.